The 22 T cell receptor beta chains given below trace back to one sample, sequenced in a study of blood T cell repertoires in COVID-19. The assay was immunoSEQ multiplex PCR, and TCRdb's table has in-frame clones only and misses some. The sample lists roughly 260,000 clones; 86% were seen once. Input material: PBMCs or T cells enriched from blood (not recorded which). These receptor sequences come from a young woman who had recovered from COVID-19.

The J gene is TRBJ2-1, the V gene TRBV7-2; no reliable D call. V dropped 1 base and J dropped 4 bases, with 5 bases sitting between them. Germline V CDR1 and CDR2: SGHTA, FQGNSA. This CDR3 spans 13 amino acids. The CDR3 loop reads CASSLGYYNEQFF. DNA of the CDR3: TGTGCCAGCAGCTTAGGCTATTACAATGAGCAGTTCTTC.

The V call is TRBV5-1, the J call TRBJ2-3, with 7 bases matching TRBD1. Germline loops: CDR1 SGHRS, CDR2 YFSETQ. The CDR3 has 14 residues. Losses at the gene ends were 4 bases for V and 0 bases for J; bases not matched to a gene: 2. As DNA, the CDR3 is TGCGCCAGCAGCCGGGACAGAAGCACAGATACGCAGTATTTT. This sequence encodes CASSRDRSTDTQYF.

This clone was picked up one time. The chain uses TRBV15 and TRBJ2-2; TRBD2 aligns across 11 bases. The CDR3 spans 21 residues. Germline V gives CDR1 LNHNV, CDR2 YYDKDF (reference sequence). The trim removed 8 bases at V and 5 bases at J, leaving 25 bases unmatched. As DNA, the CDR3 is TGTGCCACCGGACCCGGCGGTGGGACTAGAACTAGCGGGAGACGAACCGGGGAGCTGTTTTTT. Residues: CATGPGGGTRTSGRRTGELFF. Looking up the rest from reference TRBV15 and TRBJ2-2 gives the full variable domain: DAMVIQNPRYQVTQFGKPVTLSCSQTLNHNVMYWYQQKSSQAPKLLFHYYDKDFNNEADTPDNFQSRRPNTSFCFLDIRSPGLGDTAMYLCATGPGGGTRTSGRRTGELFFGEGSRLTVL.

This rearrangement joins TRBV15 to TRBJ1-6, with D tentatively TRBD1 (6 bases). Germline V gives CDR1 LNHNV, CDR2 YYDKDF (reference sequence). Trimming left V 3 bases short and J 8 bases short, with 20 bases between. There are 17 residues in the CDR3. As DNA, the CDR3 is TGTGCCACCAGCAGCCTACAGGGAGTGATTCGGCATTCACCCCTCCACTTT. It translates to CATSSLQGVIRHSPLHF.

This chain uses TRBV6-5 with TRBJ2-5; the match to TRBD2 covers 7 bases. The CDR3 covers 15 residues. Germline V gene data show CDR1 as MNHEY and CDR2 as SVGAGI. V was clipped by 4 bases and J by 5 bases; unmatched bases: 10. The CDR3 DNA follows: TGTGCCAGCAGTTTGGGCGGGAGATTTAGCGAGACCCAGTACTTC. It yields the protein CASSLGGRFSETQYF.

The rearrangement uses TRBV3-1 (or the pseudogene TRBV3-2) and TRBJ1-2; D gene unclear. Germline V CDR1 and CDR2: LGHDT, YNNKEL (reference sequence). V was cut by 4 bases and J by 3 bases, with 12 bases left in between. This CDR3 comprises 14 residues. The CDR3 sequence: CASSRRGDDYGYTF. The CDR3 DNA follows: TGTGCCAGCAGCCGGCGGGGAGACGACTATGGCTACACCTTC.

This chain's CDR3 is CASSVGFPSTDTQYF. In nucleotides, the CDR3 is TGTGCCAGCAGCGTAGGTTTCCCTAGCACAGATACGCAGTATTTT. The V and J genes are TRBV9 and TRBJ2-3; D remains unclear. The germline V and J ends were trimmed by 0 bases and 0 bases, with 8 bases remaining between them. Per germline, CDR1 SGDLS and CDR2 YYNGEE. This CDR3 comprises 15 residues.

The chain combines TRBV4-3 with TRBJ1-1, with a possible D match to TRBD1 (5 bases). From germline, CDR1 is LGHNA and CDR2 YSLEER. The length of the CDR3 is 14 residues. Trimming removed 3 bases at V and 1 base at J, with 9 bases between. The CDR3 DNA sequence: TGCGCCAGCAGCCAGGGTCAGGGGAACACTGAAGCTTTCTTT. Protein: CASSQGQGNTEAFF.

The rearrangement uses TRBV19 and TRBJ1-5; D remains unclear. Germline assignment: CDR1 LNHDA and CDR2 SQIVND (reference sequence). The CDR3 contains 14 residues. Trimming left V 4 bases short and J 5 bases short, with 12 bases between. The CDR3 sequence: CASSNILGDQPQHF. CDR3 bases: TGTGCCAGTAGTAACATCCTAGGCGATCAGCCCCAGCATTTT.

As concerns this clone: The same CDR3 arises from other DNA sequences in this sample as well. The chain uses TRBV28 and TRBJ1-2; D is perhaps TRBD1 (5 bases). The V end was cut by 4 bases, the J end by 2 bases, with 5 bases between. Germline V gene lookup returns CDR1 MDHEN and CDR2 SYDVKM. CDR3 length: 12 amino acids. The CDR3 nucleotides are TGTGCCAGCAGTTCAGGGAACTATGGCTACACCTTC. This gives the protein CASSSGNYGYTF.

This chain uses TRBV4-3 with TRBJ2-2; 9 bases agree with TRBD1. V gave up 3 bases and J gave up 7 bases; unmatched junction bases: 3. CDR3 length: 14 residues. Germline CDR1 LGHNA, CDR2 YSLEER. As DNA, the CDR3 is TGCGCCAGCAGCCAGACAGGGGGTGGCGGGGAGCTGTTTTTT. Translating it yields CASSQTGGGGELFF.

The V call is TRBV7-8, the J call TRBJ2-2, with a possible D match to TRBD1 (6 bases). This CDR3 has 16 amino acids. Germline loops: CDR1 SGHVS, CDR2 FQNEAQ. The ends were cut back, 3 bases at V and 5 bases at J, with 16 bases in the middle. The CDR3 loop is CASSFRPGQLTGELFF. The CDR3 DNA sequence: TGTGCCAGCAGCTTCCGACCGGGACAATTAACCGGGGAGCTGTTTTTT.

The chain carries TRBV27 and TRBJ1-6; 10 positions match TRBD1. This CDR3 is 16 amino acids long. V shed 5 bases, J shed 4 bases, and the junction held 5 bases outside the gene matches. Germline V gene lookup returns CDR1 MNHEY and CDR2 SMNVEV (reference sequence). The CDR3 DNA sequence: TGTGCCAGCAGTGCGGGACAGGGGTTTTATAATTCACCCCTCCACTTT. Its protein product is CASSAGQGFYNSPLHF.

The V and J genes are TRBV7-9 and TRBJ2-1, with 14 positions matching TRBD2. This CDR3 is 19 amino acids long. CDR1 is SEHNR, CDR2 FQNEAQ, per germline (reference sequence). The junction had 12 bases not matched to a gene; V was cut back by 2 bases and J by 6 bases. This CDR3 is CASSLQGLAGAGIPNEQFF. The CDR3 region has the DNA TGTGCCAGCAGCTTACAGGGACTAGCGGGAGCGGGTATACCCAATGAGCAGTTCTTC.

The genes are TRBV27 and TRBJ1-3; 7 positions match TRBD1. CDR3 length: 16 residues. Germline loops: CDR1 MNHEY, CDR2 SMNVEV (reference sequence). Germline trimming cut 5 bases from V and 0 bases from J; bases unmatched to any gene: 7. CDR3 in DNA: TGTGCCAGCAGTCCGGGACAGAGTTCCTCTGGAAACACCATATATTTT. Translating gives CASSPGQSSSGNTIYF.

This chain links TRBV5-4 with TRBJ2-7; D is possibly TRBD2 (7 bases). The CDR3 consists of 16 residues. The germline V gene has CDR1 SGHNT and CDR2 YYREEE (reference sequence). Trimming stripped 4 bases from V and 1 base from J, with 18 bases between. Here the CDR3 DNA reads TGTGCCAGCAGCCAGGGCTGGGGGGGCGGATCCTACGAGCAGTACTTC. Protein sequence: CASSQGWGGGSYEQYF.

The chain links TRBV19 to TRBJ2-7; possibly TRBD2 for D (5 bases). V was trimmed by 6 bases and J by 1 base, leaving 13 bases between them. Germline assignment: CDR1 LNHDA and CDR2 SQIVND (reference sequence). This CDR3 contains 14 residues. The chain's CDR3 is CASSILGSSYEQYF. In nucleotides, the CDR3 is TGTGCCAGTAGCATCTTGGGGAGTTCCTACGAGCAGTACTTC.

This clone was recorded only once. The chain is built from TRBV7-3 and TRBJ2-3, with 8 bases fitting TRBD1. CDR1 and CDR2 (germline): SGHTA, FQGTGA. The V and J ends lost 5 bases and 3 bases, in that order; junction bases with no gene match: 10. The CDR3 is 16 residues long. The CDR3 nucleotides read TGTGCCAGCAGCCTAGCAGGGGGCAGTGTAACAGATACGCAGTATTTT. This codes for CASSLAGGSVTDTQYF.

The chain has TRBV30 and TRBJ1-3, with 10 bases aligning to TRBD1. V dropped 7 bases and J dropped 4; count of bases not matched to a gene: 10. This CDR3 is built from 15 residues. Per the germline V gene, CDR1 is GTSNPN and CDR2 is SVGIG (reference sequence). For the CDR3, the DNA is TGTGCCTTCACCGGGACAGGGGTCGACGGAAACACCATATATTTT. This translates into CAFTGTGVDGNTIYF.

V and J are TRBV5-1 and TRBJ1-1; the D is unclear. The ends were cut back, 4 bases at V and 1 base at J, with 11 bases in the middle. The CDR3 loop spans 14 amino acids. In germline, CDR1 is SGHRS, CDR2 YFSETQ. In DNA form, the CDR3 reads TGCGCCAGCAGCGAACCGGCAGGGAACACTGAAGCTTTCTTT. This codes for CASSEPAGNTEAFF.

V usage is TRBV9 and J usage is TRBJ1-2, with unresolved D. In germline, CDR1 is SGDLS, CDR2 YYNGEE. Trimming pared 0 bases from V and 4 bases from J, leaving 13 bases between. The CDR3 consists of 15 residues. The CDR3: CASSVEDGDFYGYTF. CDR3 nucleotide sequence: TGTGCCAGCAGCGTAGAAGACGGAGATTTCTATGGCTACACCTTC.

The chain carries TRBV5-1 and TRBJ1-5; TRBD1 aligns across 9 bases. The CDR3 is 16 residues long. Germline V gene data show CDR1 as SGHRS and CDR2 as YFSETQ. J lost 0 bases, V lost 0 bases, and 1 base had no gene match. This CDR3 reads CASSLGTGDSNQPQHF. The CDR3 DNA reads as TGCGCCAGCAGCTTGGGGACAGGGGATAGCAATCAGCCCCAGCATTTT. Full variable domain (remainder filled in from reference TRBV5-1 and TRBJ1-5): KAGVTQTPRYLIKTRGQQVTLSCSPISGHRSVSWYQQTPGQGLQFLFEYFSETQRNKGNFPGRFSGRQFSNSRSEMNVSTLELGDSALYLCASSLGTGDSNQPQHFGDGTRLSIL.